This T cell receptor (beta chain) was captured by sequencing in a study of vaccination effects on CD4 cells after COVID-19. Produced via immunoSEQ multiplex PCR; TCRdb's table is partial and in-frame only. The sample includes about 71,000 clones, around 72% of them seen just once. Study-wide results and limits: Few convalescent patients, and no early post-infection timepoints, were available to the study. Only 1 of 255 vaccine-induced clones from healthy vaccinees cross-reacted with common cold coronaviruses.

On this clone: Its target is unknown.

The CDR3 contains 15 residues. J was trimmed by 7 bases and V by 6 bases; bases with no gene match: 9. Germline V gene data show CDR1 as MNHEY and CDR2 as SVGEGT. Using viral peptide pools, the ViraFEST assay grew out antigen-specific CD4+ T cells prior to sequencing. Once cultured for roughly ten days, the cells underwent separation to obtain CD4+ T cells. Absence of prior SARS-CoV-2 infection characterized the vaccine recipients, who showed negative nucleocapsid antibodies. Cultures used around 1.8 million PBMC per well, 9.5 to 10 IU/ml IL-2 and about 10 ug/ml peptides. Cells had half their medium changed to IL-2 medium on days 3 and 7.

Here the sequenced sample was CD4+ T cells from PBMCs cultured with HCoV-OC43 spike peptides, taken before COVID-19 vaccination. Subset described: HCoV-OC43 spike overlapping peptide pool stimulation. This sequence originates from a human donor who received a COVID-19 vaccine. J is TRBJ1-5 and V is TRBV6-2 or TRBV6-3, with 10 positions matching TRBD1. CDR3 loop: CASSLGQGLSQPQHF. The CDR3 DNA is TGTGCCAGCAGCTTGGGACAGGGGCTTAGCCAGCCCCAGCATTTT.